This TCR beta chain was sequenced for a study of T cell repertoires in cytomegalovirus infection. Study-level findings and limits: The cumulative frequency of public TCR beta families distinguished individuals who carried CMV together with the relevant HLA.

In TCRdb, the reads were re-called with MiXCR into one record per CDR3 protein. The sample lists approximately 300,000 distinct CDR3 sequences; 25% to 30% were seen once. In regard to this clonotype: Its antigen is not identified.

CDR1 and CDR2 (germline): SGHRS, YFSETQ. The V end was cut by 3 bases, the J end by 0 bases, with 18 bases between. The CDR3 is 18 residues long. The chain is built from TRBV5-1 and TRBJ2-2; TRBD1 is a possible D gene (6 bases). The source material was cultured PBMCs, sampled from culture after CMV antigen stimulation. This clonotype originated in a human donor in good health (CMV status not recorded). Some clones in this sample may be carry-over from other donors' samples. The CDR3 coding sequence is TGCGCCAGCAGCTCCTTTGGGTCAGGGGACGCGAACACCGGGGAGCTGTTTTTT. This translates into CASSSFGSGDANTGELFF.